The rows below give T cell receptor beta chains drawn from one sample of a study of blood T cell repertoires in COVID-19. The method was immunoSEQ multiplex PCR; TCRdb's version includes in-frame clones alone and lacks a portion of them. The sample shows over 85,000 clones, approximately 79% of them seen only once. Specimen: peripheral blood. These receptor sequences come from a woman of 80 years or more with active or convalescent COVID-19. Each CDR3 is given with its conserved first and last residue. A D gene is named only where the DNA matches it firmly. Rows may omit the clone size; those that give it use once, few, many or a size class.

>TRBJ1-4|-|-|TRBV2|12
CASSTTNEKLFF
TGTGCCAGCAGCACAACTAATGAAAAACTGTTTTTT
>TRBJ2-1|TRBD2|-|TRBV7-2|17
CASSYRTSGSSYNEQFF
TGTGCCAGCAGCTACAGGACTAGCGGCAGCTCCTACAATGAGCAGTTCTTC
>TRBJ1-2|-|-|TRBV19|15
CASTGWEGRHYGYTF
TGTGCCAGTACCGGTTGGGAGGGACGGCACTATGGCTACACCTTC
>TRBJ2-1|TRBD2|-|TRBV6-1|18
CASSELFTGTSEYNEQFF
TGTGCCAGCAGTGAACTTTTTACCGGGACTAGCGAGTACAATGAGCAGTTCTTC
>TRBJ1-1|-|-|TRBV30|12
CAWSVQWTEAFF
TGTGCCTGGAGTGTACAATGGACTGAAGCTTTCTTT
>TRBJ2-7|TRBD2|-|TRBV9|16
CASSVSSGHTEYEQYF
TGTGCCAGCAGCGTCTCTAGCGGGCATACCGAATACGAGCAGTACTTC
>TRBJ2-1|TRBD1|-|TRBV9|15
CASSVVGQGYNEQFF
TGTGCCAGCAGCGTAGTAGGACAGGGTTACAATGAGCAGTTCTTC
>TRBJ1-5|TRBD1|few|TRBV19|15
CASSAARGPNQPQHF
TGTGCCAGTAGTGCCGCCAGGGGGCCGAATCAGCCCCAGCATTTT
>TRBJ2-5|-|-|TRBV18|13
CASSPIPPETQYF
TGTGCCAGCTCACCAATCCCCCCGGAGACCCAGTACTTC
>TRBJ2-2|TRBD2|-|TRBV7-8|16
CASSLVLAGASGELFF
TGTGCCAGCAGCTTAGTATTAGCGGGAGCGTCCGGGGAGCTGTTTTTT
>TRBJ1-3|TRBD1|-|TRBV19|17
CASSIATGRVYGNTIYF
TGTGCCAGTAGTATAGCGACAGGGCGAGTCTACGGAAACACCATATATTTT
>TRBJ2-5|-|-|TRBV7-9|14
CASSLGGVEETQYF
TGTGCCAGCAGCTTAGGGGGGGTCGAGGAGACCCAGTACTTC
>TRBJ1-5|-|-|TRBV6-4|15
CASSDPTGQGQPQHF
TGTGCCAGCAGTGACCCCACAGGGCAGGGTCAGCCCCAGCATTTT
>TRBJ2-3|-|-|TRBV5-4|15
CASSPYLTTTDTQYF
TGTGCCAGCAGCCCCTACCTCACCACCACAGATACGCAGTATTTT
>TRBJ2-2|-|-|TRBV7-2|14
CASSLSRDTGELFF
TGTGCCAGCAGCCTATCGAGGGATACCGGGGAGCTGTTTTTT
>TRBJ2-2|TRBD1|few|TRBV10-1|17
CASSVGTGVGEPGELFF
TGCGCCAGCAGTGTAGGGACAGGGGTTGGGGAACCCGGGGAGCTGTTTTTT
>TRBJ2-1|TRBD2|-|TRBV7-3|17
CASSLKGGTSGYNEQFF
TGTGCCAGCAGCTTAAAGGGAGGGACTAGCGGCTACAATGAGCAGTTCTTC
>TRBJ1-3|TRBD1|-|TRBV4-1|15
CASSQAGTDGNTIYF
TGCGCCAGCAGCCAAGCCGGGACAGATGGAAACACCATATATTTT
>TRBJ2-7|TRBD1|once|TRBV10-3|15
CAISGSGQVSYEQYF
TGTGCCATCAGTGGATCGGGACAGGTCAGCTACGAGCAGTACTTC
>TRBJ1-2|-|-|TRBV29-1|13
CSVGRGISYGYTF
TGCAGCGTTGGCAGGGGAATATCCTATGGCTACACCTTC
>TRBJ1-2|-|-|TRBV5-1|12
CASSLQGSGYTF
TGCGCCAGCAGCCTACAGGGAAGTGGCTACACCTTC
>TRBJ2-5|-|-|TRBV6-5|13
CASSRDSGETQYF
TGTGCCAGCAGCCGGGACAGCGGGGAGACCCAGTACTTC
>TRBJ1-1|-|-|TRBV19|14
CASSSLASGTEAFF
TGTGCCAGTAGTAGCCTGGCGTCAGGCACTGAAGCTTTCTTT
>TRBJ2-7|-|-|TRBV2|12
CASSDSAREQYF
TGTGCCAGCAGCGACAGCGCGAGGGAGCAGTACTTC
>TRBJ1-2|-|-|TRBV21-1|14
CASREEGWNYGYTF
TGTGCCAGCAGGGAAGAGGGTTGGAACTATGGCTACACCTTC
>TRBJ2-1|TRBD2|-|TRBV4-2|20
CASSQDQALAGGGSYNEQFF
TGTGCCAGCAGCCAAGATCAGGCACTAGCGGGAGGAGGGTCCTACAATGAGCAGTTCTTC
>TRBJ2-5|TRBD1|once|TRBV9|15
CASSPRTGTEETQYF
TGTGCCAGCAGCCCGAGGACAGGAACAGAAGAGACCCAGTACTTC
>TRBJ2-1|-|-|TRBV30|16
CAWSPAGLGGYNEQFF
TGTGCCTGGAGTCCGGCGGGCCTGGGGGGTTACAATGAGCAGTTCTTC